This T cell receptor (beta chain) was profiled in a study of immune cell composition in non-small cell lung cancer. Whole-study context: Most cases were lung adenocarcinoma or squamous cell carcinoma.

The CDR3 spans 12 residues. V was shortened by 4 bases and J by 5 bases, with 6 bases between the two germline ends. Germline V gene sequence: CDR1 MDHEN, CDR2 SYDVKM. Notes on this clone: The antigen is unknown.

The study's findings and limits: Tumour-reactive clones were not shown to match dominant in vivo tumour clones. Tumour TCR-beta clonality showed no significant link to smoking pack-years.

Generated by immunoSEQ multiplex PCR, the TCRdb table keeps only in-frame clones and is missing some. Among about 1,700 clones listed, 80% to 85% were seen once. Input material: lung tumor tissue. The clonotype was recovered from a human donor with non-small cell lung cancer. The chain recombines TRBV28 with TRBJ1-5, with D unclear. CDR3 sequence (DNA): TGTGCCAGCAGTTCCCCCGATCAGCCCCAGCATTTT. This codes for CASSSPDQPQHF.